Listed below are T cell receptor beta chains from one sample, sequenced in a study of cytomegalovirus exposure and HLA in healthy donors. The assay was immunoSEQ multiplex PCR, and TCRdb's table has in-frame clones only and misses some. The table lists about 120,000 clones, approximately 78% of them singletons. Material: PBMCs. Source of these receptors: a man between 25 and 39 years old in good health and CMV-seropositive. CDR3s include the opening cysteine and the closing phenylalanine or tryptophan. The D gene is left open where the match is weak. Size values are once, few and many counts, or a class for expanded clones, and some rows have none.

clone_size j_call d_call v_call cdr3_nt cdr3_aa
- TRBJ2-3 TRBD2 TRBV18 TGTGCCAGCTCAATGACAGCCGGGACTAGCGGAGGGGGGTCGACACTCTCCTATTTT CASSMTAGTSGGGSTLSYF
- TRBJ2-7 - TRBV2 TGTGCCAGCAGTTCATACGGGAGCTCCTACGAGCAGTACTTC CASSSYGSSYEQYF
- TRBJ2-7 TRBD1 TRBV7-8 TGTGCCAGCAGCTTAGCGGGACAGGGCCACGAGCAGTACTTC CASSLAGQGHEQYF
- TRBJ2-7 - TRBV6-4 TGTGCCAGCAGTGCCCTATTCGGATTTCGGGGTGCCGCCTACGAGCAGTACTTC CASSALFGFRGAAYEQYF
once TRBJ2-5 - TRBV28 TGTGCCAGCAGTTTCAAGCGAACGCCCCAAGAGACCCAGTACTTC CASSFKRTPQETQYF
- TRBJ2-1 TRBD2 TRBV11-2 TGTGCCAGCAGCACGGGGACTAGCGGGAGGTACAATGAGCAGTTCTTC CASSTGTSGRYNEQFF
few TRBJ2-1 TRBD1 TRBV6-5 TGTCCCGAAGCCGGGACAGGGGGTAATGAGCAGTTCTTC CPEAGTGGNEQFF
- TRBJ2-7 TRBD2 TRBV4-2 TGTGCCAGCAGCCAAGAGTGGCGAACTAGCGAACCCTACGAGCAGTACTTC CASSQEWRTSEPYEQYF
- TRBJ2-3 TRBD2 TRBV5-1 TGCGCCAGCAGCTTGGCCGGGACTAGCGGAGCGGGACGGACAGATACGCAGTATTTT CASSLAGTSGAGRTDTQYF
- TRBJ1-2 - TRBV9 TGTGCCAGCAGCGTAGGGACGGCGGGGGCCTATGGCTACACCTTC CASSVGTAGAYGYTF
once TRBJ2-6 TRBD2 TRBV30 TGTGCCTGGATTCGGACTAGCGGGAGTTACACTGGGGCCAACGTCCTGACTTTC CAWIRTSGSYTGANVLTF
- TRBJ1-5 - TRBV5-6 TGTGCCAGCAGCCGGGGGGCAGGGAGATATCAGCCCCAGCATTTT CASSRGAGRYQPQHF
- TRBJ2-3 - TRBV21-1 TGTGCCAGCAGCAAACGGGACTTACAACAGGGGGGAAGCGGGAGGGAGCCCACAGATACGCAGTATTTT CASSKRDLQQGGSGREPTDTQYF
- TRBJ2-2 TRBD2 TRBV2 TGTGCCAGCAGTTTACTAGCGGGAGTTGGGGAGCTGTTTTTT CASSLLAGVGELFF
- TRBJ2-3 - TRBV15 TGTGCCACCAGCAGCCGACAGACAGATACGCAGTATTTT CATSSRQTDTQYF
- TRBJ2-1 TRBD2 TRBV5-1 TGCGCCAGCACCTCCCAAGGTAGGACTAGCGGCTACAATGAGCAGTTCTTC CASTSQGRTSGYNEQFF
- TRBJ2-2 TRBD2 TRBV7-6 TGTGCCAGCAGCAGACTAGCGGGAGACACCGGGGAGCTGTTTTTT CASSRLAGDTGELFF
- TRBJ1-3 TRBD1 TRBV4-1 TGCGCCAGCAGCCGAAACCCGACAGGGAGCTCTGGAAACACCATATATTTT CASSRNPTGSSGNTIYF
- TRBJ2-1 - TRBV6-4 TGTGCCAGCAGTGAAATGGGGGGTGGAGGGCACAATGAGCAGTTCTTC CASSEMGGGGHNEQFF
- TRBJ1-2 - TRBV10-3 TGTGCCATCAGTGAAGGGGGAGCTAACTATGGCTACACCTTC CAISEGGANYGYTF
- TRBJ2-1 - TRBV7-2 TGTGCCAGCAGCGTTCAAGAGTACTACAATGAGCAGTTCTTC CASSVQEYYNEQFF
- TRBJ2-1 TRBD2 TRBV4-1 TGCGCCAGCAGCCAAGATCCATATAGCGGGAGGTTTGAGACTAGGGATGAGCAGTTCTTC CASSQDPYSGRFETRDEQFF
- TRBJ2-7 TRBD1 TRBV10-2 TGCGCCAGCGCAGGGGGCTTAACGGCGTCGCAGTACTTC CASAGGLTASQYF
- TRBJ2-3 - TRBV5-1 TGCGCCAGCAGCTTGTCCGTTGCCACAGCCACAGATACGCAGTATTTT CASSLSVATATDTQYF
- TRBJ2-5 TRBD1 TRBV9 TGTGCCAGCAGCGTAGGAGGGACAGAAGAGACCCAGTACTTC CASSVGGTEETQYF
- TRBJ2-7 - TRBV5-1 TGCGCCAGCAGCTTCCAAGGCAGGGGCCCCTACGAGCAGTACTTC CASSFQGRGPYEQYF
- TRBJ2-7 - TRBV7-3 TGTGCCAGCAGCCTAGGGGGGGGCCTGTCCTACGAGCAGTACTTC CASSLGGGLSYEQYF
- TRBJ2-1 TRBD2 TRBV10-3 TGTGCCATCAGTGGTGTGTCTAGCGGGAGGGCGGCCTACAATGAGCAGTTCTTC CAISGVSSGRAAYNEQFF